Listed here are 24 T cell receptor beta chains from one sample, sequenced in a study of identical twins. TCRdb itself ran the 5' RACE reads through MiXCR, one entry per CDR3 protein. The sample has fewer than 900,000 distinct CDR3 sequences, 18% seen once; the top ten hold about an eighth. These data were also filed under a second study, of T cells expressing NK-cell markers.

Specimen: PBMCs. The receptors shown here come from a woman in her late teens or twenties in good health.

V usage is TRBV7-9 and J usage is TRBJ1-4, with 7 bases that match TRBD1. Germline V lookup: CDR1 SEHNR, CDR2 FQNEAQ (reference sequence). The CDR3 has 16 residues. The junction had 8 bases not matched to a gene; V was cut back by 5 bases and J by 2 bases. The CDR3 DNA is TGTGCCAGCAGCGGGGGACAGCCCCAGACTAATGAAAAACTGTTTTTT. Encoded protein: CASSGGQPQTNEKLFF. Variable domain in full (rest from reference TRBV7-9 and TRBJ1-4): DTGVSQNPRHKITKRGQNVTFRCDPISEHNRLYWYRQTLGQGPEFLTYFQNEAQLEKSRLLSDRFSAERPKGSFSTLEIQRTEQGDSAMYLCASSGGQPQTNEKLFFGSGTQLSVL.

This clonotype showed up just a few times. V gene TRBV20-1 combines with J gene TRBJ2-7; 10 bases match TRBD2. J was trimmed by 7 bases and V by 0 bases; bases with no gene match: 9. There are 15 residues in the CDR3. Germline CDR1 and CDR2: DFQATT and SNEGSKA (reference sequence). In DNA form, the CDR3 reads TGCAGTGCTAGAGATAGGACTAGCGGTGCGGGTGAGCAGTACTTC. Encoded protein: CSARDRTSGAGEQYF.

The V call is TRBV30, the J call TRBJ2-2; no clear D gene. The V end lost 2 bases, the J end lost 6 bases, and 1 base lay between the germline ends. Germline CDR1 reads GTSNPN; CDR2 reads SVGIG (reference sequence). CDR3 size: 10 residues. This CDR3 reads CAWSSGELFF. Here the CDR3 DNA reads TGTGCCTGGAGTTCCGGGGAGCTGTTTTTT.

The chain recombines TRBV7-2 with TRBJ2-5; 7 bases align to TRBD1. Germline V lookup: CDR1 SGHTA, CDR2 FQGNSA. The ends lost 2 bases at V and 8 bases at J; junction bases unmatched: 8. The CDR3 has 14 residues. DNA of the CDR3: TGTGCCAGCAGCTTAAGGCGACAGGGTCACACCCAGTACTTC. Amino acids: CASSLRRQGHTQYF.

This clonotype was detected only a few times. V gene TRBV14 combines with J gene TRBJ2-5, with D perhaps matching TRBD1 (7 bases). Germline values: CDR1 SGHDN, CDR2 FVKESK. This CDR3 region has 17 residues. The V gene lost 4 bases and the J gene lost 2 bases, with 20 bases spanning the gap. The CDR3 bases are TGTGCCAGCAGCCCACCTCAGGGGGAGGATTTTCAAGAGACCCAGTACTTC. Protein sequence: CASSPPQGEDFQETQYF.

This chain joins TRBV6-1 and TRBJ1-1, with unresolved D. The CDR3 consists of 16 residues. The ends were cut back, 8 bases at V and 1 base at J, with 20 bases in the middle. Germline CDR1 and CDR2: MNHNS and SASEGT. Here the CDR3 reads CASRPRRTGENTEAFF. CDR3 DNA: TGTGCCAGCCGACCCCGGAGGACGGGAGAGAACACTGAAGCTTTCTTT.

This clonotype was observed many times. The V gene is TRBV5-6, the J gene TRBJ2-2; 9 nucleotides line up with TRBD1. V was clipped by 0 bases and J by 5 bases; unmatched bases: 2. CDR3 length: 15 amino acids. The germline CDR1 and CDR2 sequences are SGHDT and YYEEEE. CDR3 bases: TGTGCCAGCAGCTTGGGGACAGGGGCGACCGGGGAGCTGTTTTTT. Residues: CASSLGTGATGELFF.

This clonotype was counted at least ten times. V is TRBV5-6 and J is TRBJ2-7, with D perhaps TRBD2 (5 bases). Germline loops: CDR1 SGHDT, CDR2 YYEEEE. With 5 bases removed from V and 0 bases from J, the gap between germline ends came to 18 bases. The CDR3 has 16 amino acids. DNA for the CDR3: TGTGCCAGCAGTACCCCCCGATTGGACTCCTCCTACGAGCAGTACTTC. Amino acid sequence: CASSTPRLDSSYEQYF.

This clonotype was seen only a few times. The V call is TRBV6-5, the J call TRBJ1-1; no clear D. The V gene's germline CDR1 is MNHEY and CDR2 SVGAGI. The CDR3 runs 11 residues. Trimming stripped 8 bases from V and 4 bases from J, with 8 bases between. The CDR3 DNA sequence: TGTGCCAGCGGGATTGCCACTGAAGCTTTCTTT. Encoded protein: CASGIATEAFF.

A few counts support this clonotype. The chain recombines TRBV11-2 with TRBJ1-5; D is undetermined. Trimming removed 1 base from V and 0 bases from J, with 16 bases in between. The germline gives CDR1 SGHAT, CDR2 FQNNGV. The CDR3 has 18 amino acids. CDR3 bases: TGTGCCAGCAGCTTAGGCCTGGCGGGCCAGAATAGCAATCAGCCCCAGCATTTT. Its protein is CASSLGLAGQNSNQPQHF.

The V and J genes are TRBV12-3 or TRBV12-4 and TRBJ1-2; D may be TRBD1 (5 bases). This CDR3 has 16 residues. V shed 6 bases and J shed 2 bases, with 19 bases lying between them. In DNA form, the CDR3 reads TGTGCCAGCAGCCCTCCCTCGGGGCGGAGGAACTATGGCTACACCTTC. Protein: CASSPPSGRRNYGYTF.

This clonotype has just a few counts. The J gene is TRBJ1-4, the V gene TRBV29-1, with 7 positions matching TRBD1. This CDR3 region has 17 residues. V gave up 6 bases and J gave up 5 bases; unmatched junction bases: 18. Germline V lookup: CDR1 SQVTM, CDR2 ANQGSEA. CDR3 coding DNA: TGCAGCGTAAGCACTGCGATACCGGGACAGAAGAATGAAAAACTGTTTTTT. Amino acid sequence: CSVSTAIPGQKNEKLFF.

There are a few counts of this clonotype. The chain carries TRBV7-9 and TRBJ2-1, with unresolved D. Per the germline V gene, CDR1 is SEHNR and CDR2 is FQNEAQ (reference sequence). The V and J ends lost 5 bases and 8 bases respectively, with 13 bases between them. The CDR3 loop spans 13 amino acids. The CDR3 DNA reads TGTGCCAGCAGCCCCTTAAGGCCGGATGAGCAGTTCTTC. This translates into CASSPLRPDEQFF. Together with reference TRBV7-9 and TRBJ2-1, the CDR3 gives the full variable domain: DTGVSQNPRHKITKRGQNVTFRCDPISEHNRLYWYRQTLGQGPEFLTYFQNEAQLEKSRLLSDRFSAERPKGSFSTLEIQRTEQGDSAMYLCASSPLRPDEQFFGPGTRLTVL.

The rearrangement uses TRBV5-1 and TRBJ2-7, with 8 positions matching TRBD1. V lost 4 bases and J lost 2; bases outside the gene matches: 5. The CDR3 has 14 residues. Looked up from germline, CDR1 is SGHRS and CDR2 is YFSETQ. CDR3 protein: CASSTDRATYEQYF. CDR3 bases: TGCGCCAGCAGCACGGACAGGGCGACCTACGAGCAGTACTTC.

Here the CDR3 reads CASSEDRLLHTDTQYF. As DNA, the CDR3 is TGTGCCAGCAGTGAAGACCGACTCCTGCACACAGATACGCAGTATTTT. This chain joins TRBV6-1 and TRBJ2-3; D uncertain. The V and J ends lost 1 base and 2 bases respectively, with 13 bases between them. CDR1 is MNHNS, CDR2 SASEGT, per germline. The CDR3 length is 16 residues.

This clonotype has only a few counts. This chain links TRBV20-1 with TRBJ2-2; 9 bases line up with TRBD1. CDR1 and CDR2 (germline): DFQATT, SNEGSKA (reference sequence). V lost 5 bases to trimming and J lost 5 bases; unmatched junction nucleotides: 15. The CDR3 loop spans 17 amino acids. The chain's CDR3 is CSAQTGGNPWRTGELFF. The CDR3 DNA sequence: TGCAGTGCTCAAACAGGGGGCAATCCGTGGAGGACCGGGGAGCTGTTTTTT.

In its sample, this clonotype was seen many times. The J gene is TRBJ2-1, the V gene TRBV20-1; D remains unclear. There are 13 residues in the CDR3. V gave up 1 base and J gave up 0 bases, with 4 bases separating them. Germline V gene sequence: CDR1 DFQATT, CDR2 SNEGSKA (reference sequence). CDR3 sequence: CSARASSYNEQFF. The CDR3 DNA follows: TGCAGTGCTAGAGCTAGCTCCTACAATGAGCAGTTCTTC.

The V call is TRBV7-9, the J call TRBJ2-7, with 9 bases lining up with TRBD2. Trimming removed 7 bases from V and 1 base from J; junction bases left unmatched: 8. The germline V gene has CDR1 SEHNR and CDR2 FQNEAQ (reference sequence). The CDR3 contains 15 residues. In DNA, the CDR3 is TGTGCCAGCACTAGCGGGGCCGACCTATCCTACGAGCAGTACTTC. As protein: CASTSGADLSYEQYF.

This clonotype came up a few times. The chain joins TRBV9 to TRBJ2-7; TRBD2 agrees at 7 bases. V was pared by 3 bases and J by 3 bases, with 9 bases of the junction left unmatched. In germline, CDR1 is SGDLS, CDR2 YYNGEE. This CDR3 is 15 amino acids long. For the CDR3, the DNA is TGTGCCAGCAGCGCGTTGGGCAGCGGGGACTACGAGCAGTACTTC. Translated, it gives CASSALGSGDYEQYF.

Here the CDR3 DNA reads TGTGCCAGCAGCGAGGACAGGGTTGCCGATACGCAGTATTTT. This codes for CASSEDRVADTQYF. The chain couples TRBV7-9 to TRBJ2-3, with 8 positions matching TRBD1. The germline gives CDR1 SEHNR, CDR2 FQNEAQ (reference sequence). With 5 bases clipped from V and 6 bases from J, the junction kept 7 bases outside the gene matches. The CDR3 is 14 residues long.

CDR3 DNA sequence: TGTGCCAGCAGTTCCCTCGGCAGGGAATTTTCCATATATTTT. This codes for CASSSLGREFSIYF. The chain is built from TRBV12-3 or TRBV12-4 and TRBJ1-3; D is perhaps TRBD1 (5 bases). The CDR3 sequence is 14 residues long. Trimming cost V 4 bases and J 11 bases, with 18 bases left between them.

The chain employs TRBV27 and TRBJ2-3; TRBD2 agrees at 13 bases. The CDR3 runs to 17 residues. The junction had 7 bases not matched to a gene; V was cut back by 3 bases and J by 4 bases. Germline V gives CDR1 MNHEY, CDR2 SMNVEV (reference sequence). The CDR3 nucleotides are TGTGCCAGCAGTTTCCTCACTAGCGGGGGGGCATCAGATACGCAGTATTTT. This encodes CASSFLTSGGASDTQYF.

V is TRBV2 and J is TRBJ2-7; D may be TRBD1 (7 bases). V was shortened by 6 bases and J by 7 bases, with 19 bases between the two germline ends. CDR3 length: 14 amino acids. CDR1 is SNHLY, CDR2 FYNNEI, per germline. CDR3 residues: CASRDPGGTGEQYF. In DNA form, the CDR3 reads TGTGCCAGCAGGGATCCAGGGGGGACGGGGGAGCAGTACTTC.

The gene calls are TRBV12-3 or TRBV12-4 and TRBJ2-7; TRBD1 matches 11 bases. CDR3 length: 15 amino acids. J was trimmed by 5 bases and V by 4 bases; bases with no gene match: 7. CDR3 bases: TGTGCCAGCAGTTGGAGGACAGGGGGCGGGGACGAGCAGTACTTC. It is translated as CASSWRTGGGDEQYF.